The entry that follows covers one TCR beta chain sequence. The source of the sample is a study of shared clonotypes between healthy human individuals. V lost 2 bases to trimming and J lost 2 bases; unmatched junction nucleotides: 3. CDR3 length equals 16 residues. Germline V CDR1 and CDR2: SGHRS, YFSETQ. Method: immunoSEQ multiplex PCR; TCRdb's copy keeps in-frame clones and lacks some. This table holds 2 million to 2.5 million clones, about nine tenths found once. Sequences were obtained from naive CD4+ T cells from PBMCs. As for subset: CD45RA+ positively selected. The sequence came from a man younger than 35 in good health. Some clones in this sample may be carry-over from other donors' samples. This chain uses TRBV5-1 with TRBJ2-2, with 10 bases aligning to TRBD1. CDR3 DNA: TGCGCCAGCAGCTTCCGGGACAGGGGTAACACCGGGGAGCTGTTTTTT. It is translated as CASSFRDRGNTGELFF.